This T cell receptor (beta chain) was identified in a study of T-cell reconstitution after alpha-beta-depleted transplantation in children. Construction of the TCRbeta library involved unique molecular identifiers. Via MiXCR, TCRdb re-called the PCR reads, giving one row per CDR3 protein. Here the sample spans almost 400,000 distinct CDR3 sequences, over 20% being singletons. This clonotype was picked up a small number of times. Germline CDR1 and CDR2: LGHNA and YNFKEQ. This CDR3 spans 14 amino acids. Trimming pared 0 bases from V and 2 bases from J, leaving 8 bases between. J is TRBJ2-7 and V is TRBV4-2; D is uncertain. The sample here was PBMCs from the stem cell graft donor, taken from the stem cell graft. The sequence was collected from a human donor who donated a stem cell graft to a child with acute myeloid leukemia. The CDR3 DNA reads TGTGCCAGCAGCCAAGATGTTATACCCTACGAGCAGTACTTC. Its protein product is CASSQDVIPYEQYF.